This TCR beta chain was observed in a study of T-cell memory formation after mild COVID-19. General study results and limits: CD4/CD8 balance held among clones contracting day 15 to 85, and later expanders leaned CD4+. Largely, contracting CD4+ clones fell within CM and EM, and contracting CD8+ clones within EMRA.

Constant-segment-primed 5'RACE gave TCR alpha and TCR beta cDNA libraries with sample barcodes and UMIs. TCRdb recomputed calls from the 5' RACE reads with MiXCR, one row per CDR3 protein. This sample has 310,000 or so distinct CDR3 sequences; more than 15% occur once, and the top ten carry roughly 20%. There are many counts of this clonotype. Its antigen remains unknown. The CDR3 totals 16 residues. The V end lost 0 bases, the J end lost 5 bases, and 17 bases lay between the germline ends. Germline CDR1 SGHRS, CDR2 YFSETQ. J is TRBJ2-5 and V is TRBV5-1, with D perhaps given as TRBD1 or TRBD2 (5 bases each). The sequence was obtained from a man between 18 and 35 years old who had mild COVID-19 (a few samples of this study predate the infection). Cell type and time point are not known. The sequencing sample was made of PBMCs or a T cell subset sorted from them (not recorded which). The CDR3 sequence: CASSLADTSSGETQYF. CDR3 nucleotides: TGCGCCAGCAGCTTGGCGGACACCTCCTCGGGGGAGACCCAGTACTTC.